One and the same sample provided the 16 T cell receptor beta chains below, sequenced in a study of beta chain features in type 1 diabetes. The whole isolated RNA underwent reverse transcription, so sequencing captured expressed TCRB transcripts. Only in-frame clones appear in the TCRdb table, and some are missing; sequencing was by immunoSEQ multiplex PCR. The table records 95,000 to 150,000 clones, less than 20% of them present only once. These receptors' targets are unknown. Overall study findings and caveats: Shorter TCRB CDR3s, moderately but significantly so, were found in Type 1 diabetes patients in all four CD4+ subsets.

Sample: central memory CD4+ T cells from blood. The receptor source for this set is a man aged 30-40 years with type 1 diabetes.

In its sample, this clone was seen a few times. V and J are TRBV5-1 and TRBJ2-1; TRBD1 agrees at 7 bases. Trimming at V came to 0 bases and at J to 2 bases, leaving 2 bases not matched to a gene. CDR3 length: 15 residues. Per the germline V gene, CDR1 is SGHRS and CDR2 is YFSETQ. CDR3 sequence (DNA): TGCGCCAGCAGCTTGGATACAGGGGCCTACAATGAGCAGTTCTTC. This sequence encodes CASSLDTGAYNEQFF.

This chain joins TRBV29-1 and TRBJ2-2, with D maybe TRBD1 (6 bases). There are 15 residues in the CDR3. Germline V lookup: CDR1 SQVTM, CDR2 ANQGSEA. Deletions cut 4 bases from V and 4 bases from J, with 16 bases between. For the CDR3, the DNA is TGCAGCGTTGTCCCAGGGGATTGGAGCACCGGGGAGCTGTTTTTT. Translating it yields CSVVPGDWSTGELFF.

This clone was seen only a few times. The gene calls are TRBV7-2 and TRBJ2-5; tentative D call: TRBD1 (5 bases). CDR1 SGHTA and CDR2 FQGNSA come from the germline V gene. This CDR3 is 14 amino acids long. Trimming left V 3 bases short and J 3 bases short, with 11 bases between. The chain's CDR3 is CASSFSGLKETQYF. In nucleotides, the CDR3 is TGTGCCAGCAGCTTTTCAGGGTTGAAAGAGACCCAGTACTTC.

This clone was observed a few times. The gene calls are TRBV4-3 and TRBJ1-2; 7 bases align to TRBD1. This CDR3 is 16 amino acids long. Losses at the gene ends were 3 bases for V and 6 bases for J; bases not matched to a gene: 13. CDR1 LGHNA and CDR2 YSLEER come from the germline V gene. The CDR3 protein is CASSQKYRGEEHGYTF. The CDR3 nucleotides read TGCGCCAGCAGCCAGAAATACAGGGGAGAGGAGCATGGCTACACCTTC.

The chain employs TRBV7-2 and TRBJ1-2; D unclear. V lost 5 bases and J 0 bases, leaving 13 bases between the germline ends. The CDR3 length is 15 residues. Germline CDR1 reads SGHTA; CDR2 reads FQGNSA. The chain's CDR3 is CASSGDANSNYGYTF. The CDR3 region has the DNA TGTGCCAGCAGCGGAGACGCAAATTCTAACTATGGCTACACCTTC.

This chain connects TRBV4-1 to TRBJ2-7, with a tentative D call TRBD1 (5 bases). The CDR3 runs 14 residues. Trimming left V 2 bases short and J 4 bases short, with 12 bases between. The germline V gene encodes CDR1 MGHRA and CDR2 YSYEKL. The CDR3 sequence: CASSQQDTRYEQYF. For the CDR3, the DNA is TGCGCCAGCAGCCAACAGGACACGAGATACGAGCAGTACTTC.

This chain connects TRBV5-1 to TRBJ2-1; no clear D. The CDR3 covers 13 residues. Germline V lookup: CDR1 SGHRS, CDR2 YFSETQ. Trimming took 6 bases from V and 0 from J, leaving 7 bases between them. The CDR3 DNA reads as TGCGCCAGCAAAACGAGCTCCTACAATGAGCAGTTCTTC. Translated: CASKTSSYNEQFF.

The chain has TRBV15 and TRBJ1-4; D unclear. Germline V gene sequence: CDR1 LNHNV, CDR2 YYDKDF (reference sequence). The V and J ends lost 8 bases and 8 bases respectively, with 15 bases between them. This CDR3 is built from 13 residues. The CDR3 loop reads CATSQTRSEKLFF. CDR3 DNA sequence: TGTGCCACCTCCCAGACCAGGTCGGAAAAACTGTTTTTT. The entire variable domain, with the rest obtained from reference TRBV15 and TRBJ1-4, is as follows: DAMVIQNPRYQVTQFGKPVTLSCSQTLNHNVMYWYQQKSSQAPKLLFHYYDKDFNNEADTPDNFQSRRPNTSFCFLDIRSPGLGDTAMYLCATSQTRSEKLFFGSGTQLSVL.

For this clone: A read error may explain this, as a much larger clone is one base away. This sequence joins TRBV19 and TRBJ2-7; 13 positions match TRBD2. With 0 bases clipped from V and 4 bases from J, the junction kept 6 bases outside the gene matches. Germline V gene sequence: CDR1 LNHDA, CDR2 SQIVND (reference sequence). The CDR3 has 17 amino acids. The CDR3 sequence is CASSIEGTSGVPYEQYF. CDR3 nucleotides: TGTGCCAGTAGTATAGAGGGGACTAGCGGGGTTCCTTACGAGCAGTACTTC.

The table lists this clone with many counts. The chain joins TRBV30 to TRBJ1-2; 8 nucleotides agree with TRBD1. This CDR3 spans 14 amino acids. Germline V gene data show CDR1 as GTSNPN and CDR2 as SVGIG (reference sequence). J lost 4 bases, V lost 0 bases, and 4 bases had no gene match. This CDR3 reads CAWSVGQGVYGYTF. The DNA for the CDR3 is TGTGCCTGGAGTGTCGGACAGGGTGTCTATGGCTACACCTTC. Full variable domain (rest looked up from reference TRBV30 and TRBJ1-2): SQTIHQWPATLVQPVGSPLSLECTVEGTSNPNLYWYRQAAGRGLQLLFYSVGIGQISSEVPQNLSASRPQDRQFILSSKKLLLSDSGFYLCAWSVGQGVYGYTFGSGTRLTVV.

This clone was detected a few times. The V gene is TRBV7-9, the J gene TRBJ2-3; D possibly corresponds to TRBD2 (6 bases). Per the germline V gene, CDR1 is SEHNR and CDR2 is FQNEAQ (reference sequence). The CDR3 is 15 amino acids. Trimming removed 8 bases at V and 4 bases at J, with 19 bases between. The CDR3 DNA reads TGTGCCAGCCCCCTCGGGGGTGGACCTCCAGATACGCAGTATTTT. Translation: CASPLGGGPPDTQYF.

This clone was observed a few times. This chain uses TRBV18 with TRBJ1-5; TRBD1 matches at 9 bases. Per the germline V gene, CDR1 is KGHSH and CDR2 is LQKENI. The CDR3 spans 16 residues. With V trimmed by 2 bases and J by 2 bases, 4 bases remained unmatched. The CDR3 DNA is TGTGCCAGCTCACCAATACGGGACAGGGGCAATCAGCCCCAGCATTTT. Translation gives CASSPIRDRGNQPQHF.

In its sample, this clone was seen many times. The chain's CDR3 is CASSPSRGGGNIQYF. The CDR3 nucleotides read TGTGCCAGCAGCCCCTCCCGAGGGGGGGGAAACATTCAGTACTTC. The genes are TRBV7-2 and TRBJ2-4; D is possibly TRBD2 (7 bases). V lost 5 bases, J lost 6 bases, and 17 bases lay in between. Germline V lookup: CDR1 SGHTA, CDR2 FQGNSA. The CDR3 has 15 amino acids. Filled out from reference TRBV7-2 and TRBJ2-4, the complete variable domain reads GAGVSQSPSNKVTEKGKDVELRCDPISGHTALYWYRQSLGQGLEFLIYFQGNSAPDKSGLPSDRFSAERTGGSVSTLTIQRTQQEDSAVYLCASSPSRGGGNIQYFGAGTRLSVL.

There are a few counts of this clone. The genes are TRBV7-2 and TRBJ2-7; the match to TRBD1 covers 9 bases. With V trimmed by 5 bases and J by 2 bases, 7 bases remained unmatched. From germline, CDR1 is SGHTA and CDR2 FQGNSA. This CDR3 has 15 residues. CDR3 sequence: CASSLPGQGPYEQYF. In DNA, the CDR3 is TGTGCCAGCAGCCTACCGGGACAGGGACCCTACGAGCAGTACTTC.

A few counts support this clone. DNA for the CDR3: TGCAGCGTTCAGGAGAACACTGAAGCTTTCTTT. This encodes CSVQENTEAFF. This chain joins TRBV29-1 and TRBJ1-1; D remains ambiguous. CDR3 length: 11 residues. Deletions cut 5 bases from V and 1 base from J, with 5 bases between. The germline V gene has CDR1 SQVTM and CDR2 ANQGSEA.

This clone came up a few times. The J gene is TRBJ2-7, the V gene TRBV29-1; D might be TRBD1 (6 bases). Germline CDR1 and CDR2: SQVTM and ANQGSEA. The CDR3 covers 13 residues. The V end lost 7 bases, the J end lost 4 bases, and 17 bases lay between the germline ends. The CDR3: CSARGQGNYEQYF. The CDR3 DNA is TGCAGCGCCAGGGGACAAGGAAATTACGAGCAGTACTTC.